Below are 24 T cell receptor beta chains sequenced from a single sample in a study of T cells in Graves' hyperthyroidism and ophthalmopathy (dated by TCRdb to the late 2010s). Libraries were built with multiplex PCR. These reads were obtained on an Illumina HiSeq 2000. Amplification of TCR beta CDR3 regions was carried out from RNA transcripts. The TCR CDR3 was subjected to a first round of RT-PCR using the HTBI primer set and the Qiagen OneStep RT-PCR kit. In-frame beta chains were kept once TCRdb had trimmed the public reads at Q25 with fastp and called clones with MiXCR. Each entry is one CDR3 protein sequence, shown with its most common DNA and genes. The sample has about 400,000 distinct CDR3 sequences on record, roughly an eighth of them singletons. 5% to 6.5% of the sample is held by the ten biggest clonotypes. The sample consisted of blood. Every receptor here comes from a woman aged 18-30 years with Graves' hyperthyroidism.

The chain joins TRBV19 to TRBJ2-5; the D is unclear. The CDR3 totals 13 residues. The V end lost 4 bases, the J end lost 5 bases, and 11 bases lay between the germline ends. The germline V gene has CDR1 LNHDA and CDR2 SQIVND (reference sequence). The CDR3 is CASSTQRAETQYF. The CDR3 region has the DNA TGTGCCAGTAGTACGCAGAGAGCTGAGACCCAGTACTTC.

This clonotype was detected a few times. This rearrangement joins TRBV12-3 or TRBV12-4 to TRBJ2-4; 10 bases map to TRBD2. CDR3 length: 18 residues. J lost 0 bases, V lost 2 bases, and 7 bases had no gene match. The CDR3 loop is CASSLRTSGPQAKNIQYF. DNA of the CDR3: TGTGCCAGCAGTTTACGGACTAGCGGACCCCAAGCCAAAAACATTCAGTACTTC.

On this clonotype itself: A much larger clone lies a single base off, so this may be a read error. The CDR3 region is CASRLGSGGLEQYF. The CDR3 nucleotides are TGTGCCAGCAGATTAGGGTCAGGGGGGCTCGAGCAGTACTTC. The rearrangement uses TRBV28 and TRBJ2-7, with D perhaps matching TRBD1 (7 bases). The CDR3 spans 14 residues. Trimming stripped 6 bases from V and 6 bases from J, with 18 bases between. CDR1 is MDHEN and CDR2 is SYDVKM in the germline V gene.

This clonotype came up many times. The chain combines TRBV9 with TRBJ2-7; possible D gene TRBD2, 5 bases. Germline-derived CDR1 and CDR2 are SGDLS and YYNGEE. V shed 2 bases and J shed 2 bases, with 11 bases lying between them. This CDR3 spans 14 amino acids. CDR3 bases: TGTGCCAGCAGCGTGGGTGGAGGCACCTACGAGCAGTACTTC. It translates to CASSVGGGTYEQYF.

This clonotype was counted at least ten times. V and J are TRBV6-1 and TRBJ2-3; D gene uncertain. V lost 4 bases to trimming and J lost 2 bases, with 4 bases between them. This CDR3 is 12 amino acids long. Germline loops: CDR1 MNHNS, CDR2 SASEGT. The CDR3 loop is CASSGYTDTQYF. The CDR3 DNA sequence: TGTGCCAGCAGTGGCTACACAGATACGCAGTATTTT.

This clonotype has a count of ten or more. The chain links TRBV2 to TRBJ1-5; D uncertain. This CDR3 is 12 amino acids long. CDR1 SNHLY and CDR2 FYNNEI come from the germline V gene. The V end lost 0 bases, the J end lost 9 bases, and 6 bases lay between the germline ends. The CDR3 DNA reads TGTGCCAGCAGTGAAGCTTGGGGGCCCCAGCATTTT. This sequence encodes CASSEAWGPQHF. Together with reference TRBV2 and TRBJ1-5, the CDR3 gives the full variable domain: EPEVTQTPSHQVTQMGQEVILRCVPISNHLYFYWYRQILGQKVEFLVSFYNNEISEKSEIFDDQFSVERPDGSNFTLKIRSTKLEDSAMYFCASSEAWGPQHFGDGTRLSIL.

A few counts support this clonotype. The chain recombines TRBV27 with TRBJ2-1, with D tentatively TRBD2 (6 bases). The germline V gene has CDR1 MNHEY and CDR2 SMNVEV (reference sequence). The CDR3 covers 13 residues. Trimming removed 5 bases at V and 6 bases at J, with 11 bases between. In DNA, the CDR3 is TGTGCCAGCAGTCCCGGGACTTTCAATGAGCAGTTCTTC. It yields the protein CASSPGTFNEQFF.

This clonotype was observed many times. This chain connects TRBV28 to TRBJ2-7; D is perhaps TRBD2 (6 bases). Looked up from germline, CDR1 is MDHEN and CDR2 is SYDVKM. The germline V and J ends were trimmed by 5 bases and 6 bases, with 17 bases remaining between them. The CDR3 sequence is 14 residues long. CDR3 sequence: CASSPLGGVREQYF. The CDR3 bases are TGTGCCAGCAGTCCCCTCGGCGGGGTCCGCGAGCAGTACTTC.

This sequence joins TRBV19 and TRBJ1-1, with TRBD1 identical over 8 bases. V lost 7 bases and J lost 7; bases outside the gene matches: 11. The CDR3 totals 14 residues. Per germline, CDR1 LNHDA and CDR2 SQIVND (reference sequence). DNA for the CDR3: TGTGCCAGTACCTCGACAGGGGATGTGGTTGAAGCTTTCTTT. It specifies CASTSTGDVVEAFF.

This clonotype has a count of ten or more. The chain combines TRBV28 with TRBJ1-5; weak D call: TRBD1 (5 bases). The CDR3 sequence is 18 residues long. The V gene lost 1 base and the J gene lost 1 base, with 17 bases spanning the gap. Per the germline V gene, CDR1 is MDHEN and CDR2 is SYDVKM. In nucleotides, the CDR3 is TGTGCCAGCAGTTTATTTGGAAGCGGGACTAGAAGCAATCAGCCCCAGCATTTT. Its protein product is CASSLFGSGTRSNQPQHF. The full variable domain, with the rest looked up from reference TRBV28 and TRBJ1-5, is DVKVTQSSRYLVKRTGEKVFLECVQDMDHENMFWYRQDPGLGLRLIYFSYDVKMKEKGDIPEGYSVSREKKERFSLILESASTNQTSMYLCASSLFGSGTRSNQPQHFGDGTRLSIL.

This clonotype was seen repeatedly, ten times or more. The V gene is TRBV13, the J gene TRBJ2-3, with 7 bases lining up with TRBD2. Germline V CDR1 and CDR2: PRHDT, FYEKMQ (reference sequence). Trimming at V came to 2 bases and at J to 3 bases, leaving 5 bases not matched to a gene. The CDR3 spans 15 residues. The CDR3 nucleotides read TGTGCCAGCAGCTTACCGAGCGGGGCGACAGATACGCAGTATTTT. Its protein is CASSLPSGATDTQYF.

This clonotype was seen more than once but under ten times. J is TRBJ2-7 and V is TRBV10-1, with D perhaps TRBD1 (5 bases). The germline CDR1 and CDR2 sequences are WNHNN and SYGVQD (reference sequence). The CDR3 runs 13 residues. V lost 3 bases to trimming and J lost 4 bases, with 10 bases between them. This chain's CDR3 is CASSESPGYEQYF. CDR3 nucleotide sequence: TGCGCCAGCAGTGAAAGTCCAGGGTACGAGCAGTACTTC.

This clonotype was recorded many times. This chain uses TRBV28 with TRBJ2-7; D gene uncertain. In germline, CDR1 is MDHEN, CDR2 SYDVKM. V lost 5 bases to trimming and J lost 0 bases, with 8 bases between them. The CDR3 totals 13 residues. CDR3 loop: CASSPNLSYEQYF. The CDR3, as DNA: TGTGCCAGCAGTCCTAACCTCTCCTACGAGCAGTACTTC.

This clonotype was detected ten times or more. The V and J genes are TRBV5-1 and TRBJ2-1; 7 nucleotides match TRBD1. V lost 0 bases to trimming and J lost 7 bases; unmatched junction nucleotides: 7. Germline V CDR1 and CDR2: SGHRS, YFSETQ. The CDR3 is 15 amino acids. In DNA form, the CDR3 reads TGCGCCAGCAGCTTGGGGTCGGGCAGGGGGAATGAGCAGTTCTTC. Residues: CASSLGSGRGNEQFF.

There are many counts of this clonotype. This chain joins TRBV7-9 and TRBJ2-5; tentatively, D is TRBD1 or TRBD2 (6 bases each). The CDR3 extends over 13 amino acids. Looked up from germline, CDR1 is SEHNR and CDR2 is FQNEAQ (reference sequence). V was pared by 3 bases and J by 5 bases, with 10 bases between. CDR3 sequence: CASSFTGRETQYF. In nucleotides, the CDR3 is TGTGCCAGCAGCTTTACAGGGAGGGAGACCCAGTACTTC.

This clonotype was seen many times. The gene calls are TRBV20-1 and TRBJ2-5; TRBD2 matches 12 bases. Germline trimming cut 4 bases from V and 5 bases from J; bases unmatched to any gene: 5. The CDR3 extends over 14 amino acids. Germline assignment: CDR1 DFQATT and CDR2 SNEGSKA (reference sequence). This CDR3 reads CSATGLAGRETQYF. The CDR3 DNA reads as TGCAGTGCTACTGGACTAGCGGGACGCGAGACCCAGTACTTC.

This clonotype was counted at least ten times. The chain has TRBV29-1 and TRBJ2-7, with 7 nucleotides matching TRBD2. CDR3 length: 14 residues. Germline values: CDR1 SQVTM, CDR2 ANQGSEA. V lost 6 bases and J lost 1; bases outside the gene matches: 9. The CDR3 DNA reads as TGCAGCGTCGGGGGTAGCGGGCCTTCCTACGAGCAGTACTTC. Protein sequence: CSVGGSGPSYEQYF.

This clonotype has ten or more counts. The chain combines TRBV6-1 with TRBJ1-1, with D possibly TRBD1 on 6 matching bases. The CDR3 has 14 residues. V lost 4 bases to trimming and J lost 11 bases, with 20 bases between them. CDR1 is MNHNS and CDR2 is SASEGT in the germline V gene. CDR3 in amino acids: CASSGTGSRNLAFF. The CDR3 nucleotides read TGTGCCAGCAGTGGCACAGGGAGTCGGAATCTGGCTTTCTTT.

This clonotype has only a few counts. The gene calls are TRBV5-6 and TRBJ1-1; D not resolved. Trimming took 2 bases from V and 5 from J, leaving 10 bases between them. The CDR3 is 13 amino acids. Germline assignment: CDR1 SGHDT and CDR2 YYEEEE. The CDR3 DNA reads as TGTGCCAGCAGCTTCTTTCTTGGGACTGAAGCTTTCTTT. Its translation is CASSFFLGTEAFF.

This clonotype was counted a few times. As DNA, the CDR3 is TGCAGTGGTCTAGCTGGGGAGACCCAGTACTTC. This encodes CSGLAGETQYF. This chain connects TRBV20-1 to TRBJ2-5; TRBD2 is a possible D gene (5 bases). The V end lost 7 bases, the J end lost 5 bases, and 11 bases lay between the germline ends. The CDR3 is 11 amino acids. Per the germline V gene, CDR1 is DFQATT and CDR2 is SNEGSKA (reference sequence).

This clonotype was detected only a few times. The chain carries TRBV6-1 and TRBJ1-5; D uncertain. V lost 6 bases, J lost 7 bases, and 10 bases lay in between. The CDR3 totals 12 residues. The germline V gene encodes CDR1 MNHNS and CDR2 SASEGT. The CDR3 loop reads CASSSAGQPQHF. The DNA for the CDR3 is TGTGCCAGCAGCTCGGCGGGACAGCCCCAGCATTTT.

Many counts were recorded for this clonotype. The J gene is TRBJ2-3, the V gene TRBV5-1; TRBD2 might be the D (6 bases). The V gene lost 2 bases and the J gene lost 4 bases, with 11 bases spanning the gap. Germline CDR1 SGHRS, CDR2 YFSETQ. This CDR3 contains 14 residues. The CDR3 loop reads CASSFTGEADTQYF. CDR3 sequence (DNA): TGCGCCAGCAGCTTTACGGGAGAGGCAGATACGCAGTATTTT.

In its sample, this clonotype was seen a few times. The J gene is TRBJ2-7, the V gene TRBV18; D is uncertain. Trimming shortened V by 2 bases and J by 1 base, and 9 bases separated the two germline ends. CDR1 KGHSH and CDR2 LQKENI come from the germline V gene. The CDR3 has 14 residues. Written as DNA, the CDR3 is TGTGCCAGCTCACCAAAGCTTTTTTCCTACGAGCAGTACTTC. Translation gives CASSPKLFSYEQYF.

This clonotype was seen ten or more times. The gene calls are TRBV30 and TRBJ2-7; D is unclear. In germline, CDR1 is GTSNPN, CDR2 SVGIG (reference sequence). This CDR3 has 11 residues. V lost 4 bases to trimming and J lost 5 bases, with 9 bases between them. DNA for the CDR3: TGTGCCTGGAAGGTGTGGGACGAGCAGTACTTC. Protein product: CAWKVWDEQYF.